This T cell receptor (beta chain) is from a study of blood T cell repertoires in COVID-19. At the level of the study: COVID-19 samples, acute and convalescent, were from the United States, Italy and Spain.

Measured with immunoSEQ multiplex PCR; TCRdb has only the in-frame clones, and not every one. The profile shows roughly 280,000 clones, about nine tenths of them singletons. Germline V gene sequence: CDR1 SGHNT, CDR2 YYREEE (reference sequence). This CDR3 comprises 16 residues. Losses at the gene ends were 5 bases for V and 0 bases for J; bases not matched to a gene: 10. Specimen: peripheral blood. The chain is built from TRBV5-4 and TRBJ1-2; 7 bases are a match to TRBD1. This receptor was identified in a man aged 45-60 years with acute or convalescent COVID-19. The CDR3 region has the DNA TGTGCCAGCAGTCCCTCGACAGGGTCCTCTAACTATGGCTACACCTTC. As protein: CASSPSTGSSNYGYTF.